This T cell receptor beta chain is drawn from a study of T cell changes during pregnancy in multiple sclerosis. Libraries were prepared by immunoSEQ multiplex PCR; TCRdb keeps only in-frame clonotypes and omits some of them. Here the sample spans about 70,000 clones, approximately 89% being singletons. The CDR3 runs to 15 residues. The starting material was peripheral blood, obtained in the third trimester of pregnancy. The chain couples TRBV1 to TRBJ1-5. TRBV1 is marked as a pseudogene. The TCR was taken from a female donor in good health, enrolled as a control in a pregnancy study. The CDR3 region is CTSSQEGTSHQPQHF. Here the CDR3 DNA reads TGCACCAGCAGCCAAGAAGGGACTTCCCATCAGCCCCAGCATTTT.